One sample yielded the 28 T cell receptor beta chains listed below, sequenced in a study of shared clonotypes between healthy human individuals. Here immunoSEQ multiplex PCR was the method, and the copy in TCRdb shows in-frame clones only, minus some. The data contain about 1 million clones, about 74% of them singletons. The sequenced material came from memory CD4+ T cells sorted from blood. Subset defined: CD45RA-negative fraction. The origin of the receptors is a man between 18 and 29 years old in good health.

This clone occurred a few times. The chain links TRBV7-9 to TRBJ2-5; D remains unclear. Trimming removed 5 bases at V and 7 bases at J, with 8 bases between. CDR3 length: 11 residues. Germline V gene data show CDR1 as SEHNR and CDR2 as FQNEAQ (reference sequence). Written as DNA, the CDR3 is TGTGCCAGCAGCCCGCAGTTGACCCAGTACTTC. It translates to CASSPQLTQYF.

This chain links TRBV10-3 with TRBJ2-7; D may correspond to TRBD1 or TRBD2 (5 bases each). CDR3 length: 17 residues. Trimming removed 0 bases from V and 6 bases from J, with 21 bases in between. In germline, CDR1 is ENHRY, CDR2 SYGVKD. The CDR3 nucleotides are TGTGCCATCAGTGAGTCGATCGGGACGACGACTCGGGGCGAGCAGTACTTC. Residues: CAISESIGTTTRGEQYF.

The J gene is TRBJ1-1, the V gene TRBV7-8; 7 nucleotides match TRBD1. Germline V CDR1 and CDR2: SGHVS, FQNEAQ. The trim removed 4 bases at V and 4 bases at J, leaving 12 bases unmatched. This CDR3 has 16 amino acids. The DNA for the CDR3 is TGTGCCAGCAGCTCAGACAGGGTTTTTATTCTCACTGAAGCTTTCTTT. This translates into CASSSDRVFILTEAFF.

V is TRBV7-9 and J is TRBJ1-2; D is possibly TRBD1 (5 bases). Between the trimmed V and J ends, which lost 3 bases and 2 bases, there was a span of 16 bases. The germline V gene encodes CDR1 SEHNR and CDR2 FQNEAQ (reference sequence). The CDR3 runs to 16 residues. This CDR3 reads CASSLSGATANYGYTF. The CDR3, as DNA: TGTGCCAGCAGCTTGTCCGGGGCCACGGCGAACTATGGCTACACCTTC.

As DNA, the CDR3 is TGTGCCAGCAGTTTATTTGGATTCAATCAGCCCCAGCATTTT. It codes for CASSLFGFNQPQHF. J is TRBJ1-5 and V is TRBV27, with D hard to call. Germline V CDR1 and CDR2: MNHEY, SMNVEV (reference sequence). V gave up 1 base and J gave up 3 bases, with 7 bases separating them. This CDR3 contains 14 residues.

The chain joins TRBV9 to TRBJ2-1; maybe TRBD2 (6 bases). The ends were cut back, 1 base at V and 2 bases at J, with 13 bases in the middle. Germline-derived CDR1 and CDR2 are SGDLS and YYNGEE. The CDR3 is made up of 16 amino acids. The CDR3 protein is CASSVRTGEAYNEQFF. As DNA, the CDR3 is TGTGCCAGCAGCGTAAGGACGGGAGAGGCCTACAATGAGCAGTTCTTC. Together with reference TRBV9 and TRBJ2-1, the CDR3 gives the full variable domain: DSGVTQTPKHLITATGQRVTLRCSPRSGDLSVYWYQQSLDQGLQFLIQYYNGEERAKGNILERFSAQQFPDLHSELNLSSLELGDSALYFCASSVRTGEAYNEQFFGPGTRLTVL.

As DNA, the CDR3 is TGCGCCAGCAGCCAAAATAGGGGGCATGGAGAAAAACTGTTTTTT. It yields the protein CASSQNRGHGEKLFF. J is TRBJ1-4 and V is TRBV4-3, with TRBD1 matching 7 bases. In germline, CDR1 is LGHNA, CDR2 YSLEER. J lost 8 bases, V lost 2 bases, and 8 bases had no gene match. The CDR3 sequence is 15 residues long.

The chain is built from TRBV9 and TRBJ2-3; no definite D call. CDR1 is SGDLS, CDR2 YYNGEE, per germline. The length of the CDR3 is 14 residues. Trimming removed 1 base at V and 6 bases at J, with 12 bases between. DNA for the CDR3: TGTGCCAGCAGCGTAATCTTCTCATCCGATACGCAGTATTTT. The encoded protein is CASSVIFSSDTQYF.

The chain is built from TRBV5-6 and TRBJ2-7; no clear D gene. This CDR3 has 12 residues. CDR1 is SGHDT, CDR2 YYEEEE, per germline. V was shortened by 0 bases and J by 4 bases, with 5 bases between the two germline ends. The CDR3 sequence is CASSLDRYEQYF. CDR3 coding DNA: TGTGCCAGCAGCTTGGACAGATACGAGCAGTACTTC.

Worth noting for this clone: Mismatch with germline at one junction end may stem from a read error. The rearrangement links TRBV2 to TRBJ2-7, with D perhaps TRBD2 (6 bases). The CDR3 is made up of 10 amino acids. CDR1 is SNHLY, CDR2 FYNNEI, per germline. CDR3 sequence: CASGLTSLRF. The CDR3 nucleotides are TGTGCCAGCGGCCTGACTAGTCTACGCTTC.

V and J are TRBV7-2 and TRBJ2-5, with D uncertain. With 5 bases removed from V and 7 bases from J, the gap between germline ends came to 8 bases. The germline V gene has CDR1 SGHTA and CDR2 FQGNSA. CDR3 length: 11 amino acids. This CDR3 reads CASSLDVTQYF. The CDR3 DNA sequence: TGTGCCAGCAGCCTAGATGTGACCCAGTACTTC.

This clone showed up many times. Other nucleotide sequences from this sample produce the same CDR3. J is TRBJ1-3 and V is TRBV7-2; D gene ambiguous. Per the germline V gene, CDR1 is SGHTA and CDR2 is FQGNSA. The CDR3 is made up of 16 amino acids. With 4 bases removed from V and 0 bases from J, the gap between germline ends came to 13 bases. The CDR3 region has the DNA TGTGCCAGCAGCTCGCGACCTGGGCGCTCTGGAAACACCATATATTTT. It yields the protein CASSSRPGRSGNTIYF. The variable domain in full, completed from reference TRBV7-2 and TRBJ1-3, reads GAGVSQSPSNKVTEKGKDVELRCDPISGHTALYWYRQSLGQGLEFLIYFQGNSAPDKSGLPSDRFSAERTGGSVSTLTIQRTQQEDSAVYLCASSSRPGRSGNTIYFGEGSWLTVV.

This chain links TRBV5-1 with TRBJ2-2; a possible D gene is TRBD1 (5 bases). The germline CDR1 and CDR2 sequences are SGHRS and YFSETQ. Trimming left V 3 bases short and J 8 bases short, with 20 bases between. The CDR3 totals 16 residues. The CDR3: CASSWTSSVMAGELFF. The DNA of the CDR3 is TGCGCCAGCAGCTGGACATCATCGGTCATGGCTGGGGAGCTGTTTTTT.

V usage is TRBV5-1 and J usage is TRBJ2-2; 9 bases agree with TRBD2. The CDR3 is 17 residues long. Germline assignment: CDR1 SGHRS and CDR2 YFSETQ. V shed 0 bases, J shed 10 bases, and the junction held 13 bases outside the gene matches. The CDR3 DNA reads TGCGCCAGCAGCTTGGTGGCTAGCGGGAACTCCGGGGCGGAGCTGTTTTTT. As protein: CASSLVASGNSGAELFF.

V and J are TRBV10-1 and TRBJ2-1; 8 bases agree with TRBD1. V lost 5 bases, J lost 5 bases, and 5 bases stayed unmatched. The CDR3 consists of 14 residues. The germline V gene encodes CDR1 WNHNN and CDR2 SYGVQD (reference sequence). The DNA of the CDR3 is TGCGCCAGCAGTTCCCCGGGACAGGACAATGAGCAGTTCTTC. It is translated as CASSSPGQDNEQFF.

The CDR3 nucleotides are TGTGCCAGCAGCCCCTCGACAGGGAACACCGGGGAGCTGTTTTTT. It specifies CASSPSTGNTGELFF. The chain combines TRBV5-4 with TRBJ2-2; D is possibly TRBD1 (6 bases). V lost 4 bases, J lost 1 base, and 11 bases lay in between. In germline, CDR1 is SGHNT, CDR2 YYREEE (reference sequence). The CDR3 is made up of 15 amino acids.

The chain recombines TRBV7-2 with TRBJ2-3; unclear D gene. There are 14 residues in the CDR3. CDR1 SGHTA and CDR2 FQGNSA come from the germline V gene. The germline V and J ends were trimmed by 1 base and 1 base, with 6 bases remaining between them. The CDR3 coding sequence is TGTGCCAGCAGCTTAGGACCGGGCACAGATACGCAGTATTTT. It yields the protein CASSLGPGTDTQYF.

The chain links TRBV5-4 to TRBJ2-4, with 8 bases matching TRBD2. Germline CDR1 reads SGHNT; CDR2 reads YYREEE (reference sequence). The CDR3 has 15 residues. J was trimmed by 8 bases and V by 4 bases; bases with no gene match: 11. The CDR3 loop reads CASSPLGGAEDIQYF. CDR3 DNA sequence: TGTGCCAGCAGCCCCCTCGGGGGGGCCGAGGACATTCAGTACTTC.

V is TRBV11-1 and J is TRBJ1-2; 9 bases line up with TRBD1. The CDR3 sequence is 14 residues long. Germline V CDR1 and CDR2: SGHAT, FQDESV (reference sequence). V shed 5 bases, J shed 4 bases, and the junction held 5 bases outside the gene matches. This chain's CDR3 is CASSVGTGSYGYTF. The CDR3 nucleotides are TGTGCCAGCAGCGTCGGGACAGGGTCCTATGGCTACACCTTC.

This clone has a single count. This CDR3 is also generated by other DNA sequences in the sample. The chain couples TRBV5-1 to TRBJ2-1; maybe TRBD1 (6 bases). This CDR3 region has 14 residues. V dropped 0 bases and J dropped 7 bases, with 11 bases sitting between them. CDR1 is SGHRS, CDR2 YFSETQ, per germline. Here the CDR3 reads CASSLGQAGNEQFF. The CDR3 DNA is TGCGCCAGCAGCTTGGGACAGGCTGGGAATGAGCAGTTCTTC.

The chain recombines TRBV2 with TRBJ2-1, with unresolved D. The CDR3 has 11 amino acids. Trimming left V 7 bases short and J 15 bases short, with 16 bases between. Germline V gene data show CDR1 as SNHLY and CDR2 as FYNNEI. The CDR3 spells CASNNRPEAFF. The CDR3 nucleotides read TGTGCCAGCAATAACAGACCTGAAGCGTTCTTC.

The chain recombines TRBV6-5 with TRBJ2-7; D not resolved. From germline, CDR1 is MNHEY and CDR2 SVGAGI. This CDR3 contains 12 residues. Trimming took 7 bases from V and 3 from J, leaving 10 bases between them. The CDR3 loop is CASTDTNYEQYF. For the CDR3, the DNA is TGTGCCAGCACAGACACCAACTACGAGCAGTACTTC.

The chain couples TRBV2 to TRBJ2-7, with D possibly TRBD2 on 5 matching bases. Germline CDR1 and CDR2: SNHLY and FYNNEI. Trimming took off 6 bases at V and 0 bases at J, with 12 bases between the two ends. The CDR3 sequence is 14 residues long. CDR3 residues: CASSRTGNSYEQYF. DNA for the CDR3: TGTGCCAGCAGCCGGACGGGGAACTCCTACGAGCAGTACTTC.

The chain combines TRBV29-1 with TRBJ2-7; 8 nucleotides line up with TRBD1. CDR1 is SQVTM, CDR2 ANQGSEA, per germline. With 3 bases clipped from V and 4 bases from J, the junction kept 5 bases outside the gene matches. CDR3 size: 13 residues. This CDR3 is CSVDGQGAYEQYF. CDR3 in DNA: TGCAGCGTTGACGGGCAGGGGGCGTACGAGCAGTACTTC.

This chain joins TRBV28 and TRBJ1-2; D unclear. Trimming stripped 2 bases from V and 0 bases from J, with 7 bases between. CDR3 size: 14 residues. Germline loops: CDR1 MDHEN, CDR2 SYDVKM. This CDR3 reads CASSLELSNYGYTF. The CDR3 DNA sequence: TGTGCCAGCAGTTTAGAGCTTTCTAACTATGGCTACACCTTC.

The chain has TRBV6-1 and TRBJ1-2, with 11 bases matching TRBD1. The V and J ends lost 2 bases and 3 bases, in that order; junction bases with no gene match: 5. The germline gives CDR1 MNHNS, CDR2 SASEGT. The CDR3 covers 16 residues. The CDR3 is CASSEWGGQGDYGYTF. The CDR3 DNA reads TGTGCCAGCAGTGAATGGGGGGGACAGGGGGACTATGGCTACACCTTC.

The gene calls are TRBV28 and TRBJ1-5; D perhaps matches TRBD1 (5 bases). Trimming took 2 bases from V and 3 from J, leaving 11 bases between them. Germline CDR1 is MDHEN and CDR2 is SYDVKM. The CDR3 sequence is 15 residues long. Written as DNA, the CDR3 is TGTGCCAGCAGTTTACCGGACACCCCCAATCAGCCCCAGCATTTT. It specifies CASSLPDTPNQPQHF.

This clone has just one count. V usage is TRBV6-5 and J usage is TRBJ1-1; 7 bases agree with TRBD1. This CDR3 spans 16 amino acids. From germline, CDR1 is MNHEY and CDR2 SVGAGI. J lost 5 bases, V lost 2 bases, and 11 bases had no gene match. CDR3 in amino acids: CASSYSGLTGSTEAFF. DNA for the CDR3: TGTGCCAGCAGTTACAGCGGGTTGACAGGGTCAACTGAAGCTTTCTTT.